This note documents a single T cell receptor beta chain sequence. In the original processing: Reference gene primer amplification in the assay estimated nucleated cell counts. TCRdb's copy holds only in-frame clones and misses some; the assay was immunoSEQ multiplex PCR. That table supplies the V and J calls and clone size; D and trimming were determined from the DNA. The data contain over 150,000 clones, roughly 80% of them singletons. In germline, CDR1 is LGHDT, CDR2 YNNKEL (reference sequence). V gave up 4 bases and J gave up 0 bases; unmatched junction bases: 9. The CDR3 is 17 residues long. These data come from a study of blood T cell repertoires in COVID-19. As for the study in general: Samples of COVID-19 (acute and convalescent) were obtained from the United States, Italy and Spain. T cells, B-cell-depleted T cells, or PBMCs supplied cDNA or gDNA.

This TCR came from a woman aged 70 to 79 with COVID-19, enrolled during active disease. The specimen was peripheral blood. This rearrangement joins TRBV3-1 (or the pseudogene TRBV3-2) to TRBJ2-3, with 8 nucleotides matching TRBD2. DNA for the CDR3: TGTGCCAGCAGCCTAAGCCGGACTAGCACTAGCACAGATACGCAGTATTTT. The encoded protein is CASSLSRTSTSTDTQYF.